Listed below are T cell receptor beta chains from one sample, sequenced in a study of technical replicates of blood from several donors. Profiled with immunoSEQ multiplex PCR; TCRdb holds only in-frame clones, not every one. The sample lists roughly 71,000 clones, approximately 94% seen once, with about 0.4% in the top ten. The sequencing sample was made of T cells isolated from PBMCs. These receptors all stem from a human donor in good health. CDR3s include the opening cysteine and the closing phenylalanine or tryptophan. D genes are given only for firm matches. For some rows the clone size is stated as once, few or many, or as a class when expanded; others skip it.

j_call	clone_size	v_call	d_call	cdr3_aa	cdr3_nt
TRBJ2-3	-	TRBV10-3	TRBD2	CAISESEGLAGGDTQYF	TGTGCCATCAGTGAGTCGGAGGGGCTAGCGGGAGGAGATACGCAGTATTTT
TRBJ1-1	-	TRBV19	-	CASNPYGRADPMNTEAFF	TGTGCCAGTAACCCTTACGGGCGGGCAGATCCTATGAACACTGAAGCTTTCTTT
TRBJ1-2	-	TRBV7-2	-	CASSLAAYGYTF	TGTGCCAGCAGCTTAGCGGCCTATGGCTACACCTTC
TRBJ1-1	-	TRBV29-1	-	CSVEVGTNTLEAFF	TGCAGCGTTGAGGTAGGGACAAACACCCTTGAAGCTTTCTTT
TRBJ1-2	-	TRBV28	-	CASSLPYYGYTF	TGTGCCAGCAGTTTACCTTACTATGGCTACACCTTC
TRBJ2-7	once	TRBV7-9	TRBD1	CASSAAGTGAFEQYF	TGTGCCAGCAGCGCAGCCGGGACAGGGGCCTTCGAGCAGTACTTC
TRBJ1-2	-	TRBV29-1	-	CSVSQGSSGYTF	TGCAGCGTTAGCCAGGGAAGCTCCGGCTACACCTTC
TRBJ2-1	-	TRBV5-1	TRBD2	CASSLLAGGNEQFF	TGCGCCAGCAGTTTACTAGCGGGAGGAAATGAGCAGTTCTTC
TRBJ1-1	-	TRBV28	-	CASRLLTLGAEAFF	TGTGCCAGCAGGTTACTTACGTTAGGGGCTGAAGCTTTCTTT
TRBJ1-1	once	TRBV21-1	-	CASSKAHRGITEAFF	TGTGCCAGCAGCAAAGCTCACAGGGGTATCACTGAAGCTTTCTTT
TRBJ2-7	-	TRBV5-1	TRBD2	CASSSSGRAYEQYF	TGCGCCAGCAGCAGTAGCGGGAGGGCCTACGAGCAGTACTTC
TRBJ1-5	-	TRBV6-4	-	CASSEEREQPQHF	TGTGCCAGCAGTGAGGAGAGGGAACAGCCCCAGCATTTT
TRBJ1-1	-	TRBV11-2	-	CASSLGWSAQNTEAFF	TGTGCCAGCAGCTTAGGGTGGAGTGCACAGAACACTGAAGCTTTCTTT
TRBJ2-1	-	TRBV11-3	TRBD2	CASSLELAGYNEQFF	TGTGCCAGCAGCTTAGAACTAGCGGGATACAATGAGCAGTTCTTC
TRBJ1-5	-	TRBV15	TRBD1	CATSMTGEINQPQHF	TGTGCCACCAGCATGACAGGGGAGATCAATCAGCCCCAGCATTTT
TRBJ1-1	-	TRBV15	TRBD1	CATSRDRGRGTEAFF	TGTGCCACCAGCAGGGACAGGGGCAGAGGGACTGAAGCTTTCTTT
TRBJ2-5	-	TRBV6-5	-	CASRNQWPETQYF	TGTGCCAGCAGGAACCAGTGGCCAGAGACCCAGTACTTC
TRBJ2-1	once	TRBV19	TRBD2	CASTSSGSGSYNEQFF	TGTGCCAGTACTTCTAGCGGGAGTGGCTCCTACAATGAGCAGTTCTTC
TRBJ1-3	-	TRBV9	-	CASSVGGTYYSGNTIYF	TGTGCCAGCAGCGTAGGGGGCACTTACTACTCTGGAAACACCATATATTTT
TRBJ2-1	-	TRBV7-9	-	CASSLRYNEQFF	TGTGCCAGCAGCCTGCGATACAATGAGCAGTTCTTC